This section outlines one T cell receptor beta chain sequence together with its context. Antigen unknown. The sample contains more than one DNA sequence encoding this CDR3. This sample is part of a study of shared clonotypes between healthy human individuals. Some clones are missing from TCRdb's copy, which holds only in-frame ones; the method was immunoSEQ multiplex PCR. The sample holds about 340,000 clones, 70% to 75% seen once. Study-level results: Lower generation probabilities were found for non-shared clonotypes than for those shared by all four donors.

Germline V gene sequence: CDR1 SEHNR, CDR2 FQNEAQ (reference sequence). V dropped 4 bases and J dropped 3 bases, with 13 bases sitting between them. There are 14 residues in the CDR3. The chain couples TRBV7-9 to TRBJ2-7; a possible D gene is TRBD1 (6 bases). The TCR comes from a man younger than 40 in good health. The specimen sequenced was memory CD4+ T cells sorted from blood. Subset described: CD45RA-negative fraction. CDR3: CASSSTGGGYEQYF. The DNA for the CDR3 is TGTGCCAGCAGCTCGACAGGAGGAGGCTACGAGCAGTACTTC.